This T cell receptor (beta chain) was identified in a study of T cells in Graves' hyperthyroidism and ophthalmopathy. About the research overall: Peripheral blood was taken when the disease was first diagnosed, before any treatment began.

V was pared by 5 bases and J by 3 bases, with 3 bases of the junction left unmatched. The V gene's germline CDR1 is MNHEY and CDR2 SMNVEV (reference sequence). The CDR3 covers 15 residues. Amplified regions were TCR beta CDR3 sequences from RNA transcripts. Initially, a first-round RT-PCR of the TCR CDR3 employed the HTBI primer set. TCRdb passed the multiplex PCR reads through MiXCR, listing each CDR3 protein once. The data show some 500,000 distinct CDR3 sequences, with approximately 15% seen just once and 15% to 20% held by the top ten. This clonotype was recorded many times. This chain links TRBV27 with TRBJ1-4; 10 bases map to TRBD1. The sequenced sample was blood. This TCR was sampled from a woman between 18 and 29 years old with Graves' hyperthyroidism. As DNA, the CDR3 is TGTGCCAGCAGTAACGGACAGGGGGCTAATGAAAAACTGTTTTTT. Residues: CASSNGQGANEKLFF.